Shown below are 27 T cell receptor beta chains from a single sample sequenced in a study of liver allograft versus peripheral blood T cells (dated by TCRdb to the early 2020s). In the study overall: The study compared T cell receptor repertoires found within transplanted livers against repertoires in the peripheral blood of liver transplant recipients.

Instrument on record: Illumina MiSeq. The public reads were reprocessed in TCRdb via fastp at Q25 and MiXCR, keeping in-frame beta chains. Entries are consolidated by CDR3 protein sequence, retaining the most common genes and DNA. Here the sample has roughly 14,000 distinct CDR3 sequences; approximately 20% occur a single time. The top ten constitute around 5.8% of the sample. These receptor sequences come from a human patient who had a liver transplant. It is possible that, after a transplant, some T cells come from the graft donor.

This clonotype has only a few counts. This sequence joins TRBV5-6 and TRBJ2-6; D is unresolved. V was cut by 3 bases and J by 0 bases, with 7 bases left in between. CDR3 size: 15 residues. From germline, CDR1 is SGHDT and CDR2 YYEEEE. CDR3 bases: TGTGCCAGCAGCTCAGGTCGCTCTGGGGCCAACGTCCTGACTTTC. Its protein product is CASSSGRSGANVLTF.

The genes are TRBV6-6 and TRBJ1-6; 9 bases agree with TRBD1. Germline-derived CDR1 and CDR2 are MNHNY and SVGAGI (reference sequence). V dropped 5 bases and J dropped 6; count of bases not matched to a gene: 5. The CDR3 consists of 15 residues. The CDR3 reads CASSRPQGANSPLHF. The CDR3 nucleotides are TGTGCCAGCAGTCGACCACAGGGGGCTAATTCACCCCTCCACTTT.

The chain links TRBV20-1 to TRBJ2-3; 8 bases fit TRBD1. V shed 6 bases, J shed 2 bases, and the junction held 7 bases outside the gene matches. The CDR3 runs to 14 residues. Germline-derived CDR1 and CDR2 are DFQATT and SNEGSKA (reference sequence). CDR3 loop: CSAGDRGSTDTQYF. In nucleotides, the CDR3 is TGCAGTGCGGGAGACAGGGGCTCCACAGATACGCAGTATTTT.

V gene TRBV7-9 combines with J gene TRBJ2-7; 7 bases are shared with TRBD1. The germline V gene has CDR1 SEHNR and CDR2 FQNEAQ (reference sequence). CDR3 size: 14 residues. In DNA form, the CDR3 reads TGTGTCCTGAGGGGAACAGGGGTGTCCTACGAGCAGTACTTC. It specifies CVLRGTGVSYEQYF. Based on the CDR3 plus reference TRBV7-9 and TRBJ2-7, the full variable domain is DTGVSQNPRHKITKRGQNVTFRCDPISEHNRLYWYRQTLGQGPEFLTYFQNEAQLEKSRLLSDRFSAERPKGSFSTLEIQRTEQGDSAMYLCVLRGTGVSYEQYFGPGTRLTVT.

This clonotype was picked up a small number of times. CDR3 DNA sequence: TGTGCCTGGAGTGTACTAAGGACCCAGTACTTC. Translating gives CAWSVLRTQYF. The chain is built from TRBV30 and TRBJ2-5; D not resolved. CDR1 and CDR2 from the germline V gene are GTSNPN and SVGIG (reference sequence). This CDR3 has 11 residues. The V gene lost 0 bases and the J gene lost 7 bases, with 6 bases spanning the gap.

The chain has TRBV6-2 or TRBV6-3 and TRBJ2-3; TRBD1 agrees at 11 bases. CDR1 is MNHEY and CDR2 is SVGEGT in the germline V gene. This CDR3 contains 13 residues. Trimming cost V 11 bases and J 4 bases; bases outside gene matches: 5. CDR3 sequence: CASRTGGADTQYF. CDR3 in DNA: TGTGCCTCCCGGACAGGGGGCGCAGATACGCAGTATTTT.

The sample holds many counts of this clonotype. The V and J genes are TRBV6-1 and TRBJ1-5; the match to TRBD1 covers 7 bases. CDR3 length: 15 amino acids. After removal of 5 bases from V and 4 bases from J, the junction contained 8 bases not matched to a gene. Germline CDR1 reads MNHNS; CDR2 reads SASEGT. The CDR3 DNA reads TGTGCCAGCAGTAACAACAGGGGTGGTAATCAGCCCCAGCATTTT. This gives the protein CASSNNRGGNQPQHF.

About this clonotype: This clone may be a read error of a much larger clone one base away. The gene calls are TRBV6-1 and TRBJ2-1; TRBD2 aligns across 7 bases. From germline, CDR1 is MNHNS and CDR2 SASEGT. V trimming: 6 bases; J trimming: 8 bases; junction bases outside the gene matches: 16. The CDR3 has 16 residues. The CDR3 nucleotides are TGTGCCAGCAGACACATCAAACTAGCGTGGGGCCATGAGCAGTTCTTC. The encoded protein is CASRHIKLAWGHEQFF.

This clonotype is medium-sized (0.01 to 0.1%) by share. This chain connects TRBV6-6 to TRBJ1-6; possible D gene TRBD1, 6 bases. Trimming removed 0 bases from V and 6 bases from J, with 15 bases in between. Germline assignment: CDR1 MNHNY and CDR2 SVGAGI (reference sequence). This CDR3 is built from 17 residues. CDR3 nucleotides: TGTGCCAGCAGTTACTCGTTGTCAGGGGAGAGTAATTCACCCCTCCACTTT. Its protein is CASSYSLSGESNSPLHF.

This clonotype has at least ten counts. The rearrangement uses TRBV10-3 and TRBJ2-7; D might be TRBD1 (6 bases). Trimming left V 9 bases short and J 0 bases short, with 9 bases between. Germline CDR1 ENHRY, CDR2 SYGVKD. The CDR3 spans 12 residues. The CDR3 loop is CAIGDISYEQYF. The CDR3 coding sequence is TGTGCCATTGGGGACATCTCCTACGAGCAGTACTTC.

In its sample, this clonotype was seen many times. The V gene is TRBV19, the J gene TRBJ1-4, with a possible D match to TRBD1 (6 bases). There are 15 residues in the CDR3. Germline V lookup: CDR1 LNHDA, CDR2 SQIVND (reference sequence). Trimming removed 3 bases at V and 7 bases at J, with 15 bases between. In nucleotides, the CDR3 is TGTGCCAGTAGTATCGGGGGCGCTTGGGTTGAAAAACTGTTTTTT. It codes for CASSIGGAWVEKLFF.

The genes are TRBV5-4 and TRBJ1-1; D is unresolved. Germline V gene data show CDR1 as SGHNT and CDR2 as YYREEE (reference sequence). The CDR3 runs to 14 residues. The V and J ends lost 4 bases and 0 bases respectively, with 10 bases between them. The DNA of the CDR3 is TGTGCCAGCAGCCCCACACTCTTGAACACTGAAGCTTTCTTT. Translated: CASSPTLLNTEAFF.

There are many counts of this clonotype. The chain is built from TRBV6-2 or TRBV6-3 and TRBJ1-1; TRBD1 aligns across 9 bases. The V gene's germline CDR1 is MNHEY and CDR2 SVGEGT. The CDR3 contains 13 residues. V gave up 7 bases and J gave up 6 bases; unmatched junction bases: 6. The CDR3 spells CASKGQGPSEAFF. The CDR3 DNA reads as TGTGCCAGCAAGGGACAGGGTCCATCTGAAGCTTTCTTT.

The V call is TRBV20-1, the J call TRBJ1-4, with a weak D call TRBD1 (6 bases). CDR3 size: 15 residues. Looked up from germline, CDR1 is DFQATT and CDR2 is SNEGSKA (reference sequence). V lost 0 bases, J lost 5 bases, and 13 bases lay in between. The CDR3 loop is CSAREALTGNEKLFF. The DNA for the CDR3 is TGCAGTGCTAGAGAGGCTCTCACAGGGAATGAAAAACTGTTTTTT.

The rearrangement joins TRBV20-1 to TRBJ2-1; D is possibly TRBD2 (5 bases). The CDR3 runs 12 residues. The germline CDR1 and CDR2 sequences are DFQATT and SNEGSKA (reference sequence). Trimming cost V 5 bases and J 4 bases, with 9 bases left between them. The DNA of the CDR3 is TGCAGTGCTCAGAGGGAATACAATGAGCAGTTCTTC. This sequence encodes CSAQREYNEQFF.

By frequency in the sample, this clonotype is medium-sized. The V and J genes are TRBV6-1 and TRBJ1-2; TRBD1 matches at 7 bases. CDR3 length equals 14 residues. The trim removed 8 bases at V and 8 bases at J, leaving 14 bases unmatched. Per the germline V gene, CDR1 is MNHNS and CDR2 is SASEGT. This chain's CDR3 is CASPVEEGARGYTF. The CDR3 DNA sequence: TGTGCCAGCCCTGTAGAGGAGGGGGCGCGAGGCTACACCTTC.

Relative to its sample, this clonotype is medium-sized. V is TRBV29-1 and J is TRBJ2-3, with TRBD2 matching over 13 bases. Germline values: CDR1 SQVTM, CDR2 ANQGSEA. This CDR3 region has 14 residues. The trim removed 5 bases at V and 6 bases at J, leaving 5 bases unmatched. The CDR3 DNA reads TGCAGCGTTCGGACTAGCGGGAGAGGGGATACGCAGTATTTT. Its protein product is CSVRTSGRGDTQYF.

This clonotype was seen ten or more times. V usage is TRBV18 and J usage is TRBJ1-3; D unclear. Trimming cost V 5 bases and J 4 bases, with 12 bases left between them. Germline CDR1 KGHSH, CDR2 LQKENI. This CDR3 has 14 residues. CDR3 nucleotides: TGTGCCAGCTCATGGCCGGGCCAGGGAAACACCATATATTTT. Its translation is CASSWPGQGNTIYF.

The chain couples TRBV20-1 to TRBJ1-2; 8 nucleotides agree with TRBD1. Germline-derived CDR1 and CDR2 are DFQATT and SNEGSKA (reference sequence). This CDR3 is built from 14 residues. V dropped 1 base and J dropped 7; count of bases not matched to a gene: 8. The DNA of the CDR3 is TGCAGTGCTAGAGCGGGCAGGGGGCTAGGTGGCTACACCTTC. Amino acids: CSARAGRGLGGYTF.

In its sample, this clonotype is medium-sized (0.01 to 0.1%). The chain couples TRBV16 to TRBJ1-2; D ambiguous. The CDR3 has 14 amino acids. The germline CDR1 and CDR2 sequences are KGHSY and FQNENV. Trimming removed 0 bases at V and 6 bases at J, with 11 bases between. The CDR3 reads CASSQSRQPHGYTF. In nucleotides, the CDR3 is TGTGCCAGCAGCCAATCTCGGCAGCCCCATGGCTACACCTTC.

A few counts support this clonotype. CDR3 protein: CASSAPQQKQFF. CDR3 coding DNA: TGTGCCAGTAGTGCTCCCCAACAGAAGCAGTTCTTC. V gene TRBV19 combines with J gene TRBJ2-1; D ambiguous. This CDR3 has 12 amino acids. Germline CDR1 reads LNHDA; CDR2 reads SQIVND (reference sequence). The V end lost 5 bases, the J end lost 11 bases, and 13 bases lay between the germline ends.

By sample share, this clonotype is medium-sized. V is TRBV18 and J is TRBJ1-2; the D gene is possibly TRBD1 (5 bases). Germline values: CDR1 KGHSH, CDR2 LQKENI. Trimming took off 5 bases at V and 4 bases at J, with 11 bases between the two ends. The CDR3 is 13 residues long. CDR3 region: CASSGDGAYGYTF. The CDR3 nucleotides read TGTGCCAGCTCAGGGGACGGAGCCTATGGCTACACCTTC.

The sample holds a few counts of this clonotype. The CDR3 sequence: CASSIWTASSYEKLFF. Here the CDR3 DNA reads TGTGCCAGTAGTATTTGGACAGCCTCGTCTTATGAAAAACTGTTTTTT. This chain uses TRBV19 with TRBJ1-4; a weak D match, TRBD1 (6 bases). CDR3 length: 16 residues. Germline V gene lookup returns CDR1 LNHDA and CDR2 SQIVND (reference sequence). Trimming took off 3 bases at V and 6 bases at J, with 17 bases between the two ends.

In its sample, this clonotype ranks as medium-sized. This chain links TRBV29-1 with TRBJ1-2; maybe TRBD1 (5 bases). The germline V and J ends were trimmed by 0 bases and 7 bases, with 9 bases remaining between them. CDR3 length: 12 amino acids. The germline V gene encodes CDR1 SQVTM and CDR2 ANQGSEA. CDR3 DNA: TGCAGCGTTGAAGATGGGGGGGGTGGCTACACCTTC. Translation: CSVEDGGGGYTF.

This clonotype has at least ten counts. CDR3 bases: TGTGCCAGCAGCCCCCGACTAACCATTAACTATGGCTACACCTTC. It codes for CASSPRLTINYGYTF. The J gene is TRBJ1-2, the V gene TRBV13; D unresolved. V shed 5 bases and J shed 1 base, with 14 bases lying between them. CDR1 is PRHDT, CDR2 FYEKMQ, per germline (reference sequence). CDR3 length: 15 residues.

V usage is TRBV7-2 and J usage is TRBJ1-1; 7 bases match TRBD1. This CDR3 is 16 amino acids long. Trimming cost V 6 bases and J 0 bases; bases outside gene matches: 10. CDR1 is SGHTA and CDR2 is FQGNSA in the germline V gene. The CDR3 is CASSEQGSQLNTEAFF. For the CDR3, the DNA is TGTGCCAGCAGTGAACAGGGGTCCCAGTTGAACACTGAAGCTTTCTTT.

This clonotype was observed many times. V and J are TRBV6-1 and TRBJ1-4, with a weak D call TRBD1 (5 bases). The CDR3 runs 16 residues. The V gene's germline CDR1 is MNHNS and CDR2 SASEGT. V gave up 1 base and J gave up 0 bases, with 9 bases separating them. CDR3 protein: CASSEEPGATNEKLFF. For the CDR3, the DNA is TGTGCCAGCAGTGAAGAGCCGGGGGCAACTAATGAAAAACTGTTTTTT.